The 5 T cell receptor beta chains below all came from one sample that was sequenced in a study of naive and memory T cell subsets. Treatment noted: skin biopsy from PPD injection site in Mantoux-positive individual. Input was roughly 1 to 1000 ng of DNase-treated total RNA without cell sorting. Blood and skin TCR RNA was reverse transcribed with alpha and beta constant primers. MiXCR, run by TCRdb on the UMI-ligation and nested PCR reads, gives a single entry per CDR3 protein. The sample includes about 18,000 distinct CDR3 sequences, approximately 9.6% of them seen just once. Here the sequenced sample was skin, taken from a tuberculin skin test site. The receptors derive from an adult in good health.

This clonotype turned up a few times. The chain joins TRBV30 to TRBJ2-1; the match to TRBD2 covers 12 bases. V lost 2 bases and J lost 14; bases outside the gene matches: 7. CDR3 length: 13 amino acids. Germline-derived CDR1 and CDR2 are GTSNPN and SVGIG (reference sequence). CDR3 sequence (DNA): TGTGCCTGGAGTTCCTCGACTAGCGGGAGAAAGTTCTTC. It yields the protein CAWSSSTSGRKFF.

V is TRBV3-1 and J is TRBJ2-7; 10 bases are shared with TRBD2. V lost 4 bases and J lost 3; bases outside the gene matches: 15. This CDR3 has 18 residues. Germline values: CDR1 LGHDT, CDR2 YNNKEL (reference sequence). The CDR3 region has the DNA TGTGCCAGCAGCCCAGGCGGACTAGCGGTACTAGCCTACTACGAGCAGTACTTC. The encoded protein is CASSPGGLAVLAYYEQYF.

This clonotype showed up just once. A much larger clone lies one base from this, so it may be a read error. The J gene is TRBJ2-5, the V gene TRBV20-1, with TRBD1 as a possible D gene (8 bases). CDR3 length: 13 residues. From germline, CDR1 is DFQATT and CDR2 SNEGSKA (reference sequence). The CDR3 is CSARRTGRETQNF. CDR3 in DNA: TGCAGTGCCCGAAGGACAGGGAGGGAGACCCAGAACTTC.

This clonotype is medium-sized within its sample. The chain employs TRBV20-1 and TRBJ2-4; 7 bases agree with TRBD2. This CDR3 comprises 14 residues. Germline trimming cut 6 bases from V and 9 bases from J; bases unmatched to any gene: 14. CDR1 and CDR2 (germline): DFQATT, SNEGSKA (reference sequence). The CDR3 is CSAQPGLGKGIQYF. The CDR3 coding sequence is TGCAGTGCGCAGCCTGGACTAGGCAAGGGCATTCAGTACTTC.

This clonotype turned up a few times. The CDR3 sequence is CAWSQETTSGNTIYF. The CDR3 region has the DNA TGTGCCTGGAGTCAGGAGACTACCTCTGGAAACACCATATATTTT. J is TRBJ1-3 and V is TRBV30; D remains ambiguous. Trimming cost V 2 bases and J 0 bases, with 11 bases left between them. Germline V gives CDR1 GTSNPN, CDR2 SVGIG (reference sequence). The CDR3 length is 15 residues.